This T cell receptor (beta chain) emerged from a study of cytomegalovirus exposure and HLA in healthy donors. Study details: Of all 400 or so donors who were genotyped, roughly 81% belonged to the Caucasian-associated ancestry cluster. General study findings and limits: Later analysis suggested links between common viral pathogens and several top significant clusters. TCR sequences were mostly rare, though some public TCRs occurred in many donors.

Trimming pared 6 bases from V and 0 bases from J, leaving 16 bases between. Germline values: CDR1 SGHAT, CDR2 FQNNGV. The CDR3 is made up of 16 amino acids. The PCR employed 60 Vbeta primers together with 13 Jbeta primers. Profiled with immunoSEQ multiplex PCR; TCRdb holds only in-frame clones, not every one. Of about 190,000 clones detected, around 87% appear once; the ten largest clones hold around 0.99%. Worth noting for this clone: Its target is unknown.

Sequenced input: PBMCs. V and J are TRBV11-2 and TRBJ2-3, with D possibly matching TRBD1 (5 bases). The sequence was obtained from a boy aged 2-9 years in good health and CMV-seronegative. CDR3 sequence: CASSPVGAASTDTQYF. The CDR3 DNA is TGTGCCAGCAGTCCGGTTGGGGCCGCTAGCACAGATACGCAGTATTTT.